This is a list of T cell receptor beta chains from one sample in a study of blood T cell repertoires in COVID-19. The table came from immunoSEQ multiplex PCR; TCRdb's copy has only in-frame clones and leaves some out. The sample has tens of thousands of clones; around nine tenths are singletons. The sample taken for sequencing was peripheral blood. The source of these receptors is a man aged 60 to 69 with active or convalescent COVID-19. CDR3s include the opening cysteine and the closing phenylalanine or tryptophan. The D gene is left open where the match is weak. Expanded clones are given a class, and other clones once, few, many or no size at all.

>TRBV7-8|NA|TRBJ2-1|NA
CASSSPSRSRVFF
TGTGCCAGCAGCTCCCCCTCTAGGAGCAGGGTCTTCTTC
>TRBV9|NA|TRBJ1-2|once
CASARGAMDYGYTF
TGTGCCAGCGCCAGGGGAGCTATGGACTATGGCTACACCTTC
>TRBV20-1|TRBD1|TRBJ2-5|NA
CSASDRGETQYF
TGCAGTGCTAGTGACAGGGGAGAGACCCAGTACTTC
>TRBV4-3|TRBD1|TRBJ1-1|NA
CASSQEFRGVNTEAFF
TGCGCCAGCAGCCAAGAATTCAGGGGGGTGAACACTGAAGCTTTCTTT
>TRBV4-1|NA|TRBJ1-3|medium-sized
CASSPRGGLGGNTIYF
TGCGCCAGCAGCCCAAGAGGCGGGTTGGGAGGAAACACCATATATTTT
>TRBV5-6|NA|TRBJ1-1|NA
CASSLTQQVMNTEAFF
TGTGCCAGCAGCTTGACCCAACAGGTCATGAACACTGAAGCTTTCTTT
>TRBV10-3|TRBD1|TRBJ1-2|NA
CAISPTGRDGYTF
TGTGCCATCAGTCCGACAGGGCGGGATGGCTACACCTTC
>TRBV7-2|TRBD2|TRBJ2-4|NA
CASSLGGGDIQYF
TGTGCCAGCAGCTTAGGCGGGGGGGACATTCAGTACTTC
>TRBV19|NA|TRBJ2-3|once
CASSATGTRGDTQYF
TGTGCCAGTAGTGCAACCGGGACCCGGGGGGATACGCAGTATTTT
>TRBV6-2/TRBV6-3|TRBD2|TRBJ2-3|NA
CASSYFPQRGLTDTQYF
TGTGCCAGCAGTTACTTCCCACAGCGGGGGCTCACAGATACGCAGTATTTT
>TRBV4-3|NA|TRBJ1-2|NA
CASSQDRNYGYTF
TGCGCCAGCAGCCAAGACCGGAACTATGGCTACACCTTC
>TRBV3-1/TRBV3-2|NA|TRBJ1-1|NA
CASSQVISGESFF
TGTGCCAGCAGCCAAGTTATTTCAGGGGAATCTTTCTTT
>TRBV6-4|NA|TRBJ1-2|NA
CASNSYRVPHGYTF
TGTGCCAGCAATAGCTACAGGGTTCCGCATGGCTACACCTTC
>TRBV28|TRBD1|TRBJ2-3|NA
CASSLSRTGADTQYF
TGTGCCAGCAGTTTATCCCGGACAGGAGCGGATACGCAGTATTTT
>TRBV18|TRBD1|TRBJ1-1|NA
CASSPLGQGAGDTEAFF
TGTGCCAGCTCACCACTGGGACAGGGGGCGGGGGACACTGAAGCTTTCTTT
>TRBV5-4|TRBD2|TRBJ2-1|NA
CASSLAPLAGVNEQFF
TGTGCCAGCAGCTTGGCCCCCCTAGCGGGGGTCAATGAGCAGTTCTTC
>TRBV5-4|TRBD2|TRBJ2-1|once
CASSFRASGGLSNEQFF
TGTGCCAGCAGCTTTAGGGCTAGCGGGGGCCTGTCCAATGAGCAGTTCTTC
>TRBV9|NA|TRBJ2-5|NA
CASSVDGVEAGETQYF
TGTGCCAGCAGCGTAGATGGAGTGGAAGCTGGAGAGACCCAGTACTTC
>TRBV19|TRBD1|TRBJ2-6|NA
CATGGQAGGANVLTF
TGTGCCACAGGGGGTCAGGCGGGCGGGGCCAACGTCCTGACTTTC
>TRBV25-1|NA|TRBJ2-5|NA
CASSLQETQYF
TGTGCCAGCAGTCTACAAGAGACCCAGTACTTC
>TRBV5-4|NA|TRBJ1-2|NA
CASSLVQGRDYGYTF
TGTGCCAGCAGCTTGGTCCAGGGGAGAGACTATGGCTACACCTTC
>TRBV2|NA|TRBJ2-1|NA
CASSVGTQFYNEQFF
TGTGCCAGCAGTGTCGGGACTCAATTCTACAATGAGCAGTTCTTC
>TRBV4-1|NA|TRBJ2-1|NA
CASSQVLLRGSYNEQFF
TGCGCCAGCAGCCAAGTTCTTCTCCGGGGCTCCTACAATGAGCAGTTCTTC
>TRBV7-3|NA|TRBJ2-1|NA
CASGQGQGVQFF
TGTGCCAGCGGCCAAGGGCAGGGCGTGCAGTTCTTC
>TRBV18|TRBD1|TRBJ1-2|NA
CASSSRQGYGYTF
TGTGCCAGCTCGTCCCGACAGGGCTATGGCTACACCTTC
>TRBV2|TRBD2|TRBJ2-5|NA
CASRTSGVETQYF
TGTGCCAGCAGGACTAGCGGGGTTGAGACCCAGTACTTC
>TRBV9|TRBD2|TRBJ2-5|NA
CASSVRLGLAGGMQETQYF
TGTGCCAGCAGCGTAAGGTTAGGGCTAGCGGGGGGTATGCAAGAGACCCAGTACTTC
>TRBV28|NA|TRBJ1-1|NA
CATTVLSYTEAFF
TGTGCCACTACAGTCCTGAGTTACACTGAAGCTTTCTTT
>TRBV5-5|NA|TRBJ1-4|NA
CASGLRGLDEKLFF
TGTGCCAGCGGATTGAGAGGCTTGGATGAAAAACTGTTTTTT
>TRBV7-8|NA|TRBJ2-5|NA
CASSLSAPGETQYF
TGTGCCAGCAGCTTGTCCGCCCCGGGAGAGACCCAGTACTTC
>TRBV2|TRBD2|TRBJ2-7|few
CASRSGGVDYEQYF
TGTGCCAGCAGGTCGGGGGGGGTTGACTACGAGCAGTACTTC
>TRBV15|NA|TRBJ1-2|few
CATSRGGLYTF
TGTGCCACCAGCAGAGGAGGGCTCTACACCTTC
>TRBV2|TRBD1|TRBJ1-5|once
CASSGGTGISNQPQHF
TGTGCCAGCAGTGGAGGGACAGGGATTAGCAATCAGCCCCAGCATTTT
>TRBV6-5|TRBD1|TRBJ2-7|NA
CASSSDRGDHEQYF
TGTGCCAGCAGTTCCGACAGGGGTGACCACGAGCAGTACTTC
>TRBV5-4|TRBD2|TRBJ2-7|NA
CASSLAGGTYEQYF
TGTGCCAGCAGCTTGGCCGGGGGGACCTACGAGCAGTACTTC
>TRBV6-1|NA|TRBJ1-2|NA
CASSDWASEGYGYTF
TGTGCCAGCAGTGATTGGGCATCGGAGGGCTATGGCTACACCTTC
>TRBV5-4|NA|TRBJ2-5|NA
CASSSSGVETQYF
TGTGCCAGCAGCTCCTCGGGGGTTGAGACCCAGTACTTC
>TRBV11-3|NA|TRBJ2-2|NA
CASGTPNTGELFF
TGTGCCAGCGGGACACCTAACACCGGGGAGCTGTTTTTT
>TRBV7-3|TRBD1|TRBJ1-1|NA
CASSSKTGTEAFF
TGTGCCAGCAGCTCGAAGACAGGGACTGAAGCTTTCTTT
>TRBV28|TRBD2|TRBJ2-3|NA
CASSFRQGGTSSTDTQYF
TGTGCCAGCAGTTTTAGGCAGGGAGGGACCTCTAGCACAGATACGCAGTATTTT
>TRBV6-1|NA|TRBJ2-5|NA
CASSEVVAGETQYF
TGTGCCAGCAGTGAAGTGGTAGCAGGGGAGACCCAGTACTTC
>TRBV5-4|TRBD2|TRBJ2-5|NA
CASSDRRASGGYQETQYF
TGTGCCAGCTCGGACCGTCGGGCTAGCGGGGGGTACCAAGAGACCCAGTACTTC
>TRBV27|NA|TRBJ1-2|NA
CASSPWGTYGYTF
TGTGCCAGCAGCCCATGGGGCACCTATGGCTACACCTTC
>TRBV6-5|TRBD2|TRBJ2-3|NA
CASSSAGTSYADTQYF
TGTGCCAGCAGTTCGGCCGGGACTAGCTACGCAGATACGCAGTATTTT
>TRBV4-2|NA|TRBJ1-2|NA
CASSQDWAGNVRPGYTF
TGTGCCAGCAGCCAAGACTGGGCAGGGAACGTACGGCCTGGCTACACCTTC